This entry describes one T cell receptor (beta chain). Its antigen is not known. The source of the sample is a study of CXCR3-negative and CXCR3-positive naive CD8 T cells. At the level of the study: Some 150 million TRB reads in total, about 1.5 +/- 0.3 million per library.

CD45RO-CCR7+CD27+CD95- was the phenotype of naive CD8+ T cells. CDR1 is SEHNR, CDR2 FQNEAQ, per germline (reference sequence). The CDR3 is 17 amino acids. Study outcomes and limitations: TRB CDR3 properties served as the basis for inferring TCR strength, and surface CD5 was comparable between naive subsets. More hydrophobic TRB CDR3s were found in CXCR3-positive naive cells than in CXCR3-negative naive cells. Both of the naive subsets showed about the same high diversity, but memory CD8+ cells had much less.

Through 5' RACE with UMI labels, the TRB cDNA libraries were prepared. Each CDR3 protein gets one entry in TCRdb, which reprocessed the 5' RACE reads and gives no DNA. The sample table includes roughly 110,000 distinct CDR3 sequences. This clonotype was sampled from a human donor in good health. Some clones in this sample may be carry-over from other donors' samples. The genes are TRBV7-9 and TRBJ1-3; checking the TCRdb D call of TRBD1 is not possible without DNA. Sequenced input: naive CXCR3+ CD8+ T cells from blood. Subset here: CD45RO-CCR7+CD27+CD95- naive CD8+ T cells expressing CXCR3 (TNR3+). CDR3 sequence: CASSPLGQGTSGNTIYF.